This T cell receptor beta chain was sequenced during a study of regulatory T cells in long-lasting Graves disease. The study, taken as a whole, reports: More public clonotypes were shared by persistent patients (about 2,700) than by new patients (fewer than 1,000). TCR diversity was lower in persistent Graves' patients than in newly diagnosed ones.

Arm-PCR of CDR3 regions with iRepertoire HTBI primers generated TCR beta libraries. TCRdb called the multiplex PCR reads again in MiXCR, with one record for every CDR3 protein. The data hold under 800,000 distinct CDR3 sequences, with roughly 16% observed a single time. The V gene's germline CDR1 is LNHDA and CDR2 SQIVND (reference sequence). The CDR3 runs to 13 residues. The V end lost 0 bases, the J end lost 9 bases, and 12 bases lay between the germline ends. Time point in this sample: newly diagnosed GD, antithyroid drugs for less than 3 months. From PBMCs, RNA was extracted and then used to make the TCR library. A word on this clonotype: Its antigen is not identified.

These same records also appear under a second study, on T cells in Graves' hyperthyroidism and ophthalmopathy. That work states: HTBI primers were the set used in a first-round RT-PCR of the TCR CDR3. Blood also carried most thyroid clonotypes expanded above 0.001.

The clonotype originates from a woman aged 25 to 39 with Graves disease. J is TRBJ2-7 and V is TRBV19; the D is unclear. Specimen: peripheral blood mononuclear cells (PBMCs), collected at new diagnosis, from a patient treated with antithyroid drugs. DNA for the CDR3: TGTGCCAGTAGTATAGAAAAGGGATTGGTGCAGTACTTC. Protein product: CASSIEKGLVQYF. Drawing the rest from reference TRBV19 and TRBJ2-7, the complete variable domain is DGGITQSPKYLFRKEGQNVTLSCEQNLNHDAMYWYRQDPGQGLRLIYYSQIVNDFQKGDIAEGYSVSREKKESFPLTVTSAQKNPTAFYLCASSIEKGLVQYFGPGTRLTVT.